This is a list of T cell receptor beta chains from one sample in a study of blood T cell repertoires in COVID-19. Generated by immunoSEQ multiplex PCR, the TCRdb table keeps only in-frame clones and is missing some. The repertoire holds 150,000 to 200,000 clones, about four fifths seen once, with 15% to 20% in the top ten. Specimen: PBMCs or T cells enriched from blood (not recorded which). These receptors originate from a man aged 55 to 70 who had recovered from COVID-19. Both conserved end residues are part of each CDR3. A D gene is named only where the DNA matches it firmly. Part of the rows lack a size; the others show once, few, many or a class for expanded clones.

clone_size,d_call,v_call,j_call,cdr3_nt,cdr3_aa
few,TRBD1,TRBV28,TRBJ2-5,TGTGCCAGCAGTTTTAGGACAGGGGTTGCGGAGACCCAGTACTTC,CASSFRTGVAETQYF
once,.,TRBV3-1/TRBV3-2,TRBJ2-3,TGTGCCAGCAGCCAATCGGGACTCCTCACAGATACGCAGTATTTT,CASSQSGLLTDTQYF
few,.,TRBV2,TRBJ1-1,TGTGCCAGCAAATCACAACCTTCTGGAGCTTTCTTT,CASKSQPSGAFF
.,.,TRBV3-1/TRBV3-2,TRBJ1-1,TGTGCCAGCAGCCAAGGAGGTCTCACTGAAGCTTTCTTT,CASSQGGLTEAFF
few,.,TRBV9,TRBJ2-3,TGTGCCAGCAGCGTAGGCAACAGGGGCACAGATACGCAGTATTTT,CASSVGNRGTDTQYF
.,TRBD1,TRBV15,TRBJ1-6,TGTGCCACCAGCAGACACGACAGGGCTTCACCCCTCCACTTT,CATSRHDRASPLHF
.,.,TRBV11-3,TRBJ2-5,TGTGCCAGCAGCGGGAGCGCCGAGACCCAGTACTTC,CASSGSAETQYF
.,TRBD1,TRBV6-5,TRBJ1-1,TGTGCCAGCAGTTCCGGGACAGGGAAGACTGAAGCTTTCTTT,CASSSGTGKTEAFF
once,.,TRBV10-3,TRBJ2-7,TGTGCCATCAGTGAGTCTGGAGGGGGGGCGGGATACGAGCAGTACTTC,CAISESGGGAGYEQYF
.,TRBD1,TRBV5-5,TRBJ1-1,TGTGCCAGCAGCTTGGACAGGGGGAAGACTGAAGCTTTCTTT,CASSLDRGKTEAFF
.,TRBD2,TRBV5-4,TRBJ2-2,TGTGCCAGCAGCTTGGGCGCGGGGGGGACCGGGGAGCTGTTTTTT,CASSLGAGGTGELFF
.,TRBD1,TRBV7-2,TRBJ2-7,TGTGCCAGCAGCTTAGTTTCACAGGGGGCTTACGAGCAGTACTTC,CASSLVSQGAYEQYF